This TCR beta chain was recovered during a study of regulatory T cells in long-lasting Graves disease (dated by TCRdb to about 2021). Regarding the research as a whole: Newly diagnosed Graves' disease patients had taken antithyroid drugs for less than 3 months. TCR sequencing covered some 13 persistent and some 20 newly diagnosed Graves' disease patients, 33 samples in total. Peripheral blood TCR sequencing and RNA sequencing compared persistent Graves' disease patients with newly diagnosed Graves' disease patients. The study was conducted in China and was registered as a clinical trial. On the study overall, not on this receptor specifically: As a limitation, the authors acknowledged that the small sample size may reduce accuracy. Persistent disease showed preferential use of TRBV28, TRBJ1-2 and TRBJ2-5, whereas newly diagnosed disease favored TRBV20-1 and TRBJ2-1. Only the TCR beta chain was sequenced and analyzed. Compared with newly diagnosed patients, persistent Graves' disease patients had lower TCR Shannon entropy and fewer highly expanded clones, which suggests clonal expansion. The study examined only peripheral blood because the primary lesion, thyroid tissue, could not be accessed. Patients with persistent disease shared more public clonotypes (around 3,000) than newly diagnosed patients did (966).

The library was generated by multiplex PCR. For sequencing, an Illumina HiSeq 4000 was employed. CDR3 regions were amplified by Arm-PCR with iRepertoire HTBI primers to construct TCR beta libraries. PCR products were gel purified before sequencing. Under the source paper's analysis protocol: Across samples, about 64 TRBV and 15 or so TRBJ segments were identified and used for gene usage analysis of CDR3 amino acid clonotypes. Filtered high-quality paired reads were merged into contigs using COPE and FqMerger. BLAST was used to align contigs to the IMGT TRBV, TRBD and TRBJ reference genes, and CDR3 was defined following IMGT. Any clonotype with a frequency above 0.1% was counted as a highly expanded clone. Shannon entropy served as the measure of repertoire diversity, while the Gini coefficient captured V-J evenness. A clonotype found in more than one individual was treated as public. TCRdb itself trimmed the public reads at Q25 with fastp, ran MiXCR and retained productive beta chains. Records with the same CDR3 protein are collapsed into one entry carrying the most frequent genes and DNA. Clone size and V and J calls follow TCRdb, not the original study. The table for this sample lists fewer than 650,000 distinct CDR3 sequences; 16% of them were counted only once. The ten largest clones add up to around 18% of the sample.

This clonotype has more than one count but fewer than ten. Its antigen is not yet known. No per-base quality is available; no much larger clone lies one base away. In the paper's terms, the time point label means: newly diagnosed GD, antithyroid drugs for less than 3 months. RNA was extracted from PBMCs in TRIzol for both TCR sequencing and RNA sequencing. The diagnosis of Graves' disease was made according to American Thyroid Association guidelines. Patients for the study were recruited at an endocrinology department in Xi'an, China. Each patient gave roughly 10 milliliters of peripheral blood, collected in an EDTA anticoagulant tube. Ficoll Paque Plus density gradient separation was used to isolate PBMCs, and no additional T cell sorting was done. An Agilent 2100 Bioanalyzer and agarose gel were used to check RNA quality, while a NanoDrop 2000 measured RNA concentration. CDR1 SGHAT and CDR2 FQNNGV were looked up in the germline V gene. Deletion took 8 bases off V and 1 base off J, with a span of 19 bases between the germline ends. The CDR3 runs 16 residues from the cysteine to the phenylalanine. Only the CDR3 DNA stays, 48 bases, in frame from base 1.

These data were likewise used in another study, on T cells in Graves' hyperthyroidism and ophthalmopathy. From that second study: Stable Graves' hyperthyroidism was defined as the absence of progression to ophthalmopathy over 18 months of follow-up. Hyperthyroidism patients were newly diagnosed, with disease duration under 2 months, and aged 18 to 65 years. Patients with uncontrolled infections, other autoimmune diseases, pregnancy or lactation were excluded. Diagnoses were established on the basis of clinical symptoms, serum thyroxine and TRAb, thyroid ultrasound, and orbital computed tomography. The TCR CDR3 was subjected to a first round of RT-PCR using the HTBI primer set and the Qiagen OneStep RT-PCR kit. Most expanded thyroid clonotypes (frequency above 0.001) were also found in blood, which suggests that blood repertoires may mirror thyroid immune responses. In cross-validation, a model built on a 13 V-J signature told ophthalmopathy apart from stable hyperthyroidism with 85% to 90% sensitivity and 81% to 82% specificity, and in testing the same model reached 80%/75%. In validation, the model predicted progression to ophthalmopathy a median of around 6.5 months before onset, with approximately 68% sensitivity and roughly 79% specificity. TCR V-J signatures able to tell the groups apart were searched for in a discovery cohort of around 95 patients, of whom 43 had Graves' ophthalmopathy and about 60 had stable Graves' hyperthyroidism. Whether ophthalmopathy could be predicted prospectively was tested in an independent validation cohort made up of approximately 19 hyperthyroidism patients plus 17 patients who later progressed to ophthalmopathy. For training and testing, the 80 to 100 patients in the discovery cohort were randomly divided in a 7:3 ratio. The study also compared thyroid tissue and blood T-cell repertoires from about six Graves' hyperthyroidism patients. Once sampling was done, hyperthyroidism patients were given methimazole at a starting dose of 30 mg daily, whereas ophthalmopathy patients were given high-dose intravenous methylprednisolone. A second multiplex PCR round built the libraries, followed by size selection and purification. Libraries were sequenced paired-end with 100 bp reads on an Illumina HiSeq2000. SOAPnuke was used to process the raw data, throwing out any read that contained adapters or uncalled bases, had a mean Phred below 15, or lacked an exact constant-primer or identifier match. COPE v1.2.5 was used to merge high-quality paired reads, and clonotypes were defined as unique nucleotide sequences. MiTCR v1.1 was used to align the clonotypes against IMGT TRBV, TRBD and TRBJ reference segments. The analysis included only V-J combinations with a frequency above 0.0001, which together covered more than 98% of the repertoires. The TCS score was defined as F50 (clonal expansion) divided by E x V (chaos), with BLOSUM62-based TCRdist calculated between CDR3 peptides within each V-J. Welch's t-statistics and random forest reduced fewer than 600 V-J features to under 15, which were used in a naive Bayes classifier (R e1071). Sample size was not statistically predetermined, and investigators were not blinded to group allocation. The paper describes TCR Vbeta CDR3 sequencing of roughly 130 peripheral blood samples, made up of roughly 40 ophthalmopathy patients, around 73 hyperthyroidism patients and 17 progressor patients.

The origin of this receptor is a woman aged 30 to 39 with Graves disease. Donor details come from another sample of the same person, matched by shared clones. The starting material was peripheral blood mononuclear cells (PBMCs), obtained at new diagnosis, from a patient treated with antithyroid drugs. The rearrangement combines TRBV11-2 with TRBJ2-3; the D call is possibly TRBD1 or TRBD2, each sharing 5 bases. The DNA reads TGTGCCAGCCCCAAAAGAGGGGCAGCCCGCACAGATACGCAGTATTTT. Its amino acids are CASPKRGAARTDTQYF.